The 10 T cell receptor beta chains reported below all come from one sample, sequenced in a study of blood T cells in healthy people across ages. The use of a sample-barcoded 5' primer and a J-beta primer mix characterized a second PCR of about 7 to 12 cycles. TCRdb redid the calling of the 5' RACE reads with MiXCR, one entry per CDR3 protein. The sample consists of roughly 1,700,000 distinct CDR3 sequences, about 30% of them appearing once. Material for sequencing was blood. The receptors here all came from a woman in her thirties in good health.

There are many counts of this clonotype. The genes are TRBV4-1 and TRBJ1-5; D is uncertain. Deletions cut 4 bases from V and 1 base from J, with 11 bases between. This CDR3 spans 15 amino acids. Per the germline V gene, CDR1 is MGHRA and CDR2 is YSYEKL. In DNA form, the CDR3 reads TGCGCCAGCAGCCCCTGGACGGGCAGCAATCAGCCCCAGCATTTT. Amino acid sequence: CASSPWTGSNQPQHF.

This sequence joins TRBV18 and TRBJ1-5; D uncertain. Germline lookup yields CDR1 KGHSH and CDR2 LQKENI. V lost 4 bases, J lost 7 bases, and 11 bases lay in between. The CDR3 is 13 amino acids. The CDR3, as DNA: TGTGCCAGCTCACAAACGGAGGGACAGCCCCAGCATTTT. This sequence encodes CASSQTEGQPQHF.

V is TRBV5-1 and J is TRBJ1-2; possible D gene TRBD1, 6 bases. Germline assignment: CDR1 SGHRS and CDR2 YFSETQ. CDR3 size: 15 residues. V lost 2 bases and J lost 6, with 17 bases in between. DNA of the CDR3: TGCGCCAGCAGCTTCTTCCAAGGGGGTGAACATGGCTACACCTTC. It specifies CASSFFQGGEHGYTF.

For this clonotype: A clone one base away is much larger, so this may be a read error. V is TRBV29-1 and J is TRBJ2-5, with 12 positions matching TRBD2. The CDR3 has 14 amino acids. Germline assignment: CDR1 SQVTM and CDR2 ANQGSEA. With V trimmed by 4 bases and J by 11 bases, 11 bases remained unmatched. The CDR3 reads CSVGGTSGLDEQYF. In nucleotides, the CDR3 is TGCAGCGTTGGCGGGACTAGCGGGCTCGATGAGCAGTACTTC.

This chain connects TRBV6-6 to TRBJ2-5, with D unresolved. The CDR3 runs 14 residues. The V gene's germline CDR1 is MNHNY and CDR2 SVGAGI (reference sequence). Trimming stripped 5 bases from V and 4 bases from J, with 14 bases between. The CDR3 nucleotides are TGTGCCAGCAGTGCACGTGGACGGTTAGAGACCCAGTACTTC. This encodes CASSARGRLETQYF.

V usage is TRBV5-5 and J usage is TRBJ2-2, with D perhaps TRBD1 (5 bases). CDR1 and CDR2 from the germline V gene are SGHKS and YYEKEE (reference sequence). This CDR3 has 16 amino acids. V lost 0 bases, J lost 0 bases, and 9 bases lay in between. The CDR3 region has the DNA TGTGCCAGCAGCTTGGCAGGGCTAGCGAACACCGGGGAGCTGTTTTTT. It translates to CASSLAGLANTGELFF. The variable domain in full, completed from reference TRBV5-5 and TRBJ2-2, reads DAGVTQSPTHLIKTRGQQVTLRCSPISGHKSVSWYQQVLGQGPQFIFQYYEKEERGRGNFPDRFSARQFPNYSSELNVNALLLGDSALYLCASSLAGLANTGELFFGEGSRLTVL.

The V and J genes are TRBV7-9 and TRBJ1-4; TRBD1 might be the D (6 bases). Between the trimmed V and J ends, which lost 4 bases and 7 bases, there was a span of 13 bases. The CDR3 is made up of 14 amino acids. The germline gives CDR1 SEHNR, CDR2 FQNEAQ (reference sequence). The CDR3 nucleotides are TGTGCCAGCAGCTCCGACAGGATGTCTGAAAAACTGTTTTTT. This sequence encodes CASSSDRMSEKLFF.

A few counts support this clonotype. The V call is TRBV7-6, the J call TRBJ2-5; 7 bases align to TRBD2. The CDR3 loop spans 13 amino acids. Germline V gene sequence: CDR1 SGHVS, CDR2 FNYEAQ. V dropped 5 bases and J dropped 3; count of bases not matched to a gene: 3. CDR3 amino acids: CASSQLAKETQYF. In DNA form, the CDR3 reads TGTGCCAGCAGCCAACTAGCGAAAGAGACCCAGTACTTC.

In this sample, this clonotype turned up a few times. The chain recombines TRBV7-2 with TRBJ1-5; TRBD1 might be the D (6 bases). Between the trimmed V and J ends, which lost 1 base and 3 bases, there was a span of 10 bases. Germline V CDR1 and CDR2: SGHTA, FQGNSA. The CDR3 is 15 residues long. The CDR3 DNA is TGTGCCAGCAGCTTAGAGGACAGAGACAATCAGCCCCAGCATTTT. Protein sequence: CASSLEDRDNQPQHF. The entire variable domain, with the rest obtained from reference TRBV7-2 and TRBJ1-5, is as follows: GAGVSQSPSNKVTEKGKDVELRCDPISGHTALYWYRQSLGQGLEFLIYFQGNSAPDKSGLPSDRFSAERTGGSVSTLTIQRTQQEDSAVYLCASSLEDRDNQPQHFGDGTRLSIL.

This sequence joins TRBV30 and TRBJ2-7; D is perhaps TRBD1 (6 bases). V was trimmed by 7 bases and J by 5 bases, leaving 18 bases between them. Germline V gene data show CDR1 as GTSNPN and CDR2 as SVGIG (reference sequence). CDR3 size: 13 residues. The CDR3 protein is CAFNPGERNEQYF. Written as DNA, the CDR3 is TGTGCCTTTAATCCAGGGGAACGAAACGAGCAGTACTTC.